This TCR beta chain appears in the sequencing data of a study of Ad26.COV2.S vaccination and SARS-CoV-2 variants. Study in general: Sample donor was a member of the COV1001 Ad26.COV2.S trial arm. In the study, Ad26.COV2.S was injected intramuscularly once, or twice 56 days apart.

Whole-study results and caveats: Placebo recipients had lower spike-specific TCR breadth than vaccine recipients. Possible underestimation of total T cell responses by the TCR breadth and depth analyses was noted.

This CDR3 has 17 amino acids. V lost 5 bases to trimming and J lost 1 base, with 15 bases between them. Germline CDR1 reads LNHDA; CDR2 reads SQIVND (reference sequence). Assay: immunoSEQ multiplex PCR; the TCRdb copy retains only in-frame clones and omits some. The sample has approximately 250,000 clones, roughly 87% seen once. Concerning this clone itself: Antigen: not known.

Described treatment: some 20 received Ad26.COV2.S at low or high dose, single or two shots; 5 received placebo; per-sample allocation not given. Repertoires come from day 63 after the first vaccine or placebo injection. The rearrangement uses TRBV19 and TRBJ2-6; D might be TRBD1 or TRBD2, each matching 6 bases. This clonotype was obtained from a person aged 18-60 years who received the Ad26.COV2.S COVID-19 vaccine or a placebo. The sample was peripheral blood, taken in a trial of Ad26.COV2.S vaccine versus placebo. In DNA form, the CDR3 reads TGTGCCAGTAGTGCCGGGGGCGTACGTTCTGGGGCCAACGTCCTGACTTTC. Protein product: CASSAGGVRSGANVLTF.